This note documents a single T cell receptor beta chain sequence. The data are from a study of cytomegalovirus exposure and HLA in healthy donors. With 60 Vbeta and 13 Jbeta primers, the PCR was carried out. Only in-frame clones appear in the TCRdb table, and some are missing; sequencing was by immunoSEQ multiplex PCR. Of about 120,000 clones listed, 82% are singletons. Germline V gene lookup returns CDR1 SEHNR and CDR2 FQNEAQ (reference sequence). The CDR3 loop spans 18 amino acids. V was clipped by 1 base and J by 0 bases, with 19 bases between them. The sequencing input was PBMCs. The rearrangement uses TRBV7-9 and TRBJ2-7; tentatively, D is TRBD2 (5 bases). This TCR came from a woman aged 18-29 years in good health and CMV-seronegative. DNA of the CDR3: TGTGCCAGCAGCTTAGGGGCCCCTCATGAGGGAATCTCCTACGAGCAGTACTTC. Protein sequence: CASSLGAPHEGISYEQYF.